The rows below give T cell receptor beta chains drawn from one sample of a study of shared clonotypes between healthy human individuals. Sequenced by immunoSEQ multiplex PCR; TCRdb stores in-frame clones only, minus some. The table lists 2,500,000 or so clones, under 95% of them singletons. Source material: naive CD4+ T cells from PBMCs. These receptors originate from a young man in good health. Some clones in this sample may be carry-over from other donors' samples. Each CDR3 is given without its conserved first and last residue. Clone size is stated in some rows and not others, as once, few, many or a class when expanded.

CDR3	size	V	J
AWSKLAVQNVNEQF	-	TRBV30	TRBJ2-1
ASSGNTEAF	-	TRBV28	TRBJ1-1
ASRRAGVEETQY	-	TRBV27	TRBJ2-5
ATSRGRDTGTDTQY	-	TRBV15	TRBJ2-3
ASSAHPNLQAEAF	-	TRBV7-2	TRBJ1-1
ASSPIQYGANEKLF	-	TRBV4-1	TRBJ1-4
ASNPDRQETQY	-	TRBV11-2	TRBJ2-5
ATSGGQGSQDYGYT	-	TRBV15	TRBJ1-2
ASSSHPRGMETQY	-	TRBV5-1	TRBJ2-5
AISGQGASSGNTIY	-	TRBV10-3	TRBJ1-3
ASSPQGSRTGELF	-	TRBV14	TRBJ2-2
ASSRSTRAGGEF	-	TRBV4-1	TRBJ2-1
ASSPGRFDTQY	-	TRBV7-6	TRBJ2-3
ASSPVRRPLHVTGGRTIEQY	-	TRBV4-3	TRBJ2-7
ASSPPLELRGETQY	-	TRBV18	TRBJ2-5
ASSLALLAGASSYEQY	-	TRBV28	TRBJ2-7
ASSPNRQGGGNTIY	-	TRBV7-2	TRBJ1-3
ASSVTLAGGQSTDTQY	-	TRBV6-1	TRBJ2-3
ASSEIEGKSSYNEQF	-	TRBV10-2	TRBJ2-1
ASSQRTGKYEQY	many	TRBV4-3	TRBJ2-7
SVILAGGPTDTQY	-	TRBV29-1	TRBJ2-3
ASSPPGSTDTQY	-	TRBV18	TRBJ2-3
ASSLGPGGSGSYEQY	-	TRBV7-3	TRBJ2-7
ASSRRDRARQTTDTQY	-	TRBV4-2	TRBJ2-3
ASSLHRVQRNQPQH	-	TRBV23-1	TRBJ1-5
ASSASSGRSKQY	-	TRBV2	TRBJ2-7
ASMIRETQY	-	TRBV6-1	TRBJ2-5
ASSERAPLVGRANEKLF	-	TRBV6-1	TRBJ1-4
ASSLDRRNEQY	-	TRBV13	TRBJ2-7
ASSISLGEQY	-	TRBV19	TRBJ2-7
ASTKGLAGGAGELF	-	TRBV2	TRBJ2-2
ASSPETGGILGNTIY	once	TRBV9	TRBJ1-3
ASSWSREQY	-	TRBV28	TRBJ2-7
ASGRDRDYNEQF	-	TRBV2	TRBJ2-1
ASSLSAGGRWVEQF	-	TRBV7-9	TRBJ2-1
ASSLRDRDYYEQY	-	TRBV7-2	TRBJ2-7
ASSLNQGGGYT	-	TRBV28	TRBJ1-2
ASSETFIGDYQYEQY	-	TRBV6-1	TRBJ2-7
ASSVAGIGEAF	-	TRBV9	TRBJ1-1
ASSQETGEETQY	-	TRBV4-3	TRBJ2-5
ASILTTDRGGTGELF	-	TRBV28	TRBJ2-2
ASSLVFLVEQY	-	TRBV5-1	TRBJ2-7
ASSFRTGVEDTQY	-	TRBV7-3	TRBJ2-3
ASSLLREVYT	-	TRBV28	TRBJ1-2
ASSPLTSGRNSDTQY	-	TRBV18	TRBJ2-3
SVGLTINSYEQY	-	TRBV29-1	TRBJ2-7
ASSLPDETQY	-	TRBV5-1	TRBJ2-5
ASSPRLAGGHEQY	-	TRBV7-2	TRBJ2-7
ASSHGLEQY	-	TRBV28	TRBJ2-7
ASSVTSSGPSTDTQY	-	TRBV9	TRBJ2-3
ASNGRIEAF	-	TRBV28	TRBJ1-1
ASSERTLGRNIQY	-	TRBV19	TRBJ2-4
ASSQTDRATGELF	-	TRBV7-2	TRBJ2-2